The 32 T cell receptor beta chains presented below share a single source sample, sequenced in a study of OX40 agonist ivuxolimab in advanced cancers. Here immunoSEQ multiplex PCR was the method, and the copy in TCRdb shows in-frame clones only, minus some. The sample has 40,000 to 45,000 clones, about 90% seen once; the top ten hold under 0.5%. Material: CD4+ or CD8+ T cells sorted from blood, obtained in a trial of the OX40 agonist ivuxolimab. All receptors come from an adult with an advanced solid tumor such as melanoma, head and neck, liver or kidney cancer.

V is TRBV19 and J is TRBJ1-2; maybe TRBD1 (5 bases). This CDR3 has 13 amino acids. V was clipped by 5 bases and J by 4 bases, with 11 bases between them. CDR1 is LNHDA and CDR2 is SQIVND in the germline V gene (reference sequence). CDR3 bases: TGTGCCAGTAGTCCCCGGGGGGGCTATGGCTACACCTTC. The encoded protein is CASSPRGGYGYTF.

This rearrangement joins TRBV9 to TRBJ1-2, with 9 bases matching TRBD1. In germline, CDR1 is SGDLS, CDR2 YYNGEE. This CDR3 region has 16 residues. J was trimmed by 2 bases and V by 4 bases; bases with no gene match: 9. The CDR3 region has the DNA TGTGCCAGCAGCTCGTACTGGACAGGGGACAACTATGGCTACACCTTC. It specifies CASSSYWTGDNYGYTF.

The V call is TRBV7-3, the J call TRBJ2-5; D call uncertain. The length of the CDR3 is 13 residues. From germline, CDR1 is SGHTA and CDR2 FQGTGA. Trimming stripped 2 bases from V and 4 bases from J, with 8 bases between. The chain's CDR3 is CASSLGRGETQYF. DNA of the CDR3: TGTGCCAGCAGCTTAGGGCGAGGAGAGACCCAGTACTTC.

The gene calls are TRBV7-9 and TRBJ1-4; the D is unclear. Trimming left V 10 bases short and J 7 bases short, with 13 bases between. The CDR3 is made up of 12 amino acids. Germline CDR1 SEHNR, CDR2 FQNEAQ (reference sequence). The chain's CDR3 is CAIVGLGEKLFF. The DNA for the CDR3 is TGTGCCATCGTCGGGTTGGGTGAAAAACTGTTTTTT.

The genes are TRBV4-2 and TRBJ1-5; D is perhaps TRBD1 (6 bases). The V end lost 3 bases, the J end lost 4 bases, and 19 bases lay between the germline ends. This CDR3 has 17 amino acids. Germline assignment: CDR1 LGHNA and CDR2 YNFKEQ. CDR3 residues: CASSQGSGGLLNQPQHF. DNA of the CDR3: TGTGCCAGCAGCCAGGGAAGCGGGGGGCTGCTAAATCAGCCCCAGCATTTT.

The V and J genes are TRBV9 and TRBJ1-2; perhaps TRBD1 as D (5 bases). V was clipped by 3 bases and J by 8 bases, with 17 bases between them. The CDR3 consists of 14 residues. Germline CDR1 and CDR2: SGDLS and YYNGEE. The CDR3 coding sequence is TGTGCCAGCAGCGACCGGGACCATATGGGCGGCTACACCTTC. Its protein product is CASSDRDHMGGYTF.

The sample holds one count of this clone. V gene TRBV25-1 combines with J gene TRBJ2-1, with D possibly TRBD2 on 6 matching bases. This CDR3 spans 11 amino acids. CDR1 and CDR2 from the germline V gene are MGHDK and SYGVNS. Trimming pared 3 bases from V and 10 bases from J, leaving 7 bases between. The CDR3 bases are TGTGCCAGCAGTGAGCGGGGCGAGCAGTTCTTC. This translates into CASSERGEQFF.

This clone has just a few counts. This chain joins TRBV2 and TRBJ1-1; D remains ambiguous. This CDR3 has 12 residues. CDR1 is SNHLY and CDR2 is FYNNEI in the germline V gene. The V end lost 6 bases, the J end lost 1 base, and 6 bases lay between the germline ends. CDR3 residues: CASRRWNTEAFF. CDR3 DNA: TGTGCCAGCAGGAGGTGGAACACTGAAGCTTTCTTT.

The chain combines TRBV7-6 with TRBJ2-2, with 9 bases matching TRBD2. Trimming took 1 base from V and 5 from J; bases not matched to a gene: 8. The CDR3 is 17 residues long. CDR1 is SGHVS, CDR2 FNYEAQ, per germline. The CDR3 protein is CASSLEGSGSATGELFF. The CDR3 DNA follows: TGTGCCAGCAGCTTAGAGGGTAGCGGGAGTGCAACCGGGGAGCTGTTTTTT. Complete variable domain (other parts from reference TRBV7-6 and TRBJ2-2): GAGVSQSPRYKVTKRGQDVALRCDPISGHVSLYWYRQALGQGPEFLTYFNYEAQQDKSGLPNDRFSAERPEGSISTLTIQRTEQRDSAMYRCASSLEGSGSATGELFFGEGSRLTVL.

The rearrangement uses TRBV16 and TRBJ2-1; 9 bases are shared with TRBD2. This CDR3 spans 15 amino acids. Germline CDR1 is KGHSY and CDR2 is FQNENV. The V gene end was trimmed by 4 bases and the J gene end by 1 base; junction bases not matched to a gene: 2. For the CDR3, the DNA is TGTGCCAGCAGCCCGACTAGCGGTTCCTACAATGAGCAGTTCTTC. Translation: CASSPTSGSYNEQFF.

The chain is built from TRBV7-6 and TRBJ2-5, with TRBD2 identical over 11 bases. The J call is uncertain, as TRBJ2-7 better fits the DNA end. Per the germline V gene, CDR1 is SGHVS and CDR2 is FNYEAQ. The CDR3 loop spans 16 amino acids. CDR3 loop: CASSARLAGGSYEQYF. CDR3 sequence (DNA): TGTGCCAGCAGCGCCCGTCTAGCGGGAGGTTCCTACGAGCAGTACTTC.

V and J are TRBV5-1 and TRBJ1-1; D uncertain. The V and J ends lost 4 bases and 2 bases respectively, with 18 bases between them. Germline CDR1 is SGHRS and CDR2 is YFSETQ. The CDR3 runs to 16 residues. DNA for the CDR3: TGCGCCAGCAGCCCCGGGAGTTGGGCTAGTAACACTGAAGCTTTCTTT. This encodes CASSPGSWASNTEAFF.

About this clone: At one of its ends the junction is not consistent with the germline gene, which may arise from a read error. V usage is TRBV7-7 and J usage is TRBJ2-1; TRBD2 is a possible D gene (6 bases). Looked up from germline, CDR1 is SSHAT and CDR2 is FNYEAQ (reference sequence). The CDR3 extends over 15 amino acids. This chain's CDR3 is CASSLGSGLYNEQFF. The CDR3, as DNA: TGTGCTAGCAGCTTAGGTAGCGGACTGTACAATGAGCAGTTCTTC.

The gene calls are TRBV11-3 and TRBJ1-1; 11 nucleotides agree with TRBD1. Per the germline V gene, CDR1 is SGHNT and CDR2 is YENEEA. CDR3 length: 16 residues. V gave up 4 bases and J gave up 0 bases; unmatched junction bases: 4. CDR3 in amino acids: CASSSGQGAMNTEAFF. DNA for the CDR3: TGTGCCAGCAGCTCCGGACAGGGGGCTATGAACACTGAAGCTTTCTTT.

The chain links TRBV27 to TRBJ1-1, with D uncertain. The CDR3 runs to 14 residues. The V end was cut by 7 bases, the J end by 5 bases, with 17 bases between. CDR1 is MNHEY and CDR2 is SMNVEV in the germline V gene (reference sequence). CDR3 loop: CASIPTGASTEAFF. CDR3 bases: TGTGCCAGCATTCCTACGGGCGCAAGTACTGAAGCTTTCTTT.

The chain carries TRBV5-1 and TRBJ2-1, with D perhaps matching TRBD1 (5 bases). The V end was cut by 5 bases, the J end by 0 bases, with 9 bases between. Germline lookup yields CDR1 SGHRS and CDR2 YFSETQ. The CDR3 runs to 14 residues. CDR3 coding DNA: TGCGCCAGCAGACAGGTCAGCTCCTACAATGAGCAGTTCTTC. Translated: CASRQVSSYNEQFF.

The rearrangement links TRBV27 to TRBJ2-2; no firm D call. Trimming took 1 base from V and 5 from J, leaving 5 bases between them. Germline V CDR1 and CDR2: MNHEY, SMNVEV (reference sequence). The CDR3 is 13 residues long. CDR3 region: CASSLWGTGELFF. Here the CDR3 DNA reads TGTGCCAGCAGTTTATGGGGTACCGGGGAGCTGTTTTTT.

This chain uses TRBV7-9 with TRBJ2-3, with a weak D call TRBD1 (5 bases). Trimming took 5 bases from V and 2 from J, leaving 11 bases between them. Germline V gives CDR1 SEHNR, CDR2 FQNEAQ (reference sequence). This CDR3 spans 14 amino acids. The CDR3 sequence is CASSPDSYTDTQYF. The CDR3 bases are TGTGCCAGCAGCCCTGACAGTTACACAGATACGCAGTATTTT. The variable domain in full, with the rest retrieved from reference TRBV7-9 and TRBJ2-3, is DTGVSQNPRHKITKRGQNVTFRCDPISEHNRLYWYRQTLGQGPEFLTYFQNEAQLEKSRLLSDRFSAERPKGSFSTLEIQRTEQGDSAMYLCASSPDSYTDTQYFGPGTRLTVL.

CDR3 loop: CASSSRGGQTDEQYF. The CDR3 DNA is TGTGCCAGCAGCTCCAGGGGGGGACAGACCGACGAGCAGTACTTC. The chain carries TRBV7-9 and TRBJ2-7, with D perhaps given as TRBD1 or TRBD2 (7 bases each). Trimming stripped 4 bases from V and 5 bases from J, with 18 bases between. This CDR3 spans 15 amino acids. Germline CDR1 is SEHNR and CDR2 is FQNEAQ (reference sequence). Based on the CDR3 plus reference TRBV7-9 and TRBJ2-7, the full variable domain is DTGVSQNPRHKITKRGQNVTFRCDPISEHNRLYWYRQTLGQGPEFLTYFQNEAQLEKSRLLSDRFSAERPKGSFSTLEIQRTEQGDSAMYLCASSSRGGQTDEQYFGPGTRLTVT.

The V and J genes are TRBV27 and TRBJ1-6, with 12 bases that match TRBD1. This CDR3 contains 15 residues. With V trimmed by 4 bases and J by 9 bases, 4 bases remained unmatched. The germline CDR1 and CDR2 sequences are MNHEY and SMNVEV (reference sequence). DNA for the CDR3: TGTGCCAGCAGTTCCCCGGGACAGGGGGCTTCACCCCTCCACTTT. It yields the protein CASSSPGQGASPLHF.

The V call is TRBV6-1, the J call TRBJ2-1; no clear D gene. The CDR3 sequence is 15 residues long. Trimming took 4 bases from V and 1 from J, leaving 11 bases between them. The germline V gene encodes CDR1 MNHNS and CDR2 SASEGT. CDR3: CASSVSLGSYNEQFF. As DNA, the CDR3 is TGTGCCAGCAGTGTCTCTTTGGGGTCCTACAATGAGCAGTTCTTC.

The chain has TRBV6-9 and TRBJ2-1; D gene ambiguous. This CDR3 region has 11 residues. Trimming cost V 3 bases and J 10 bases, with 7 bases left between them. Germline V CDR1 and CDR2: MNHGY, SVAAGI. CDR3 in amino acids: CASSYQDEQFF. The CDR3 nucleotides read TGTGCCAGCAGTTACCAGGACGAGCAGTTCTTC.

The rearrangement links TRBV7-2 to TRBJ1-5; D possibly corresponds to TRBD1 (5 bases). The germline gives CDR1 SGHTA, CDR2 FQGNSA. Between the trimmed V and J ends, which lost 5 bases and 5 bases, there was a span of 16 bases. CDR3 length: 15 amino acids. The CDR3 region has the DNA TGTGCCAGCAGCGCCACCAGGCCGGGGGATCAGCCCCAGCATTTT. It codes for CASSATRPGDQPQHF.

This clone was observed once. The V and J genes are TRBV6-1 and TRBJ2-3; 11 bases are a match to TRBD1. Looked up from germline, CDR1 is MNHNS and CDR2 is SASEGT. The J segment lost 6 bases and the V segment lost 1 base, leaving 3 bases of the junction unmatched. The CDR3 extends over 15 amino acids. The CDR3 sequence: CASSEGTGGWDTQYF. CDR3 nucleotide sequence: TGTGCCAGCAGTGAAGGGACAGGGGGCTGGGATACGCAGTATTTT.

The CDR3 spells CAISLSSGEQFF. The CDR3 coding sequence is TGTGCCATCAGCCTCTCTAGCGGGGAGCAGTTCTTC. The chain links TRBV10-3 to TRBJ2-1; 8 bases match TRBD2. Trimming took 6 bases from V and 10 from J; bases not matched to a gene: 5. Germline V CDR1 and CDR2: ENHRY, SYGVKD. This CDR3 is 12 amino acids long.

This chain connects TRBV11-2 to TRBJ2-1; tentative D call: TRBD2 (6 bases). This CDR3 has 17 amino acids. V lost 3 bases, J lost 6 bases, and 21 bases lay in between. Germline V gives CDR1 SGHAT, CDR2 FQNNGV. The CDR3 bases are TGTGCCAGCAGCTTGAGGACGGCCCAGCGGAGGGGCAATGAGCAGTTCTTC. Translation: CASSLRTAQRRGNEQFF.

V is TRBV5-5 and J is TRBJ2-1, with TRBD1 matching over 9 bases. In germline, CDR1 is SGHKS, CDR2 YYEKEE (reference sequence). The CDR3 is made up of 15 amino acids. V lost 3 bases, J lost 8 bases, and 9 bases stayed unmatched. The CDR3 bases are TGTGCCAGCAGCTCCCCGGGACAGGGAAAGGATGAGCAGTTCTTC. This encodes CASSSPGQGKDEQFF.

The CDR3 loop is CASSYPGQGYEQYF. The DNA of the CDR3 is TGTGCCAGCAGTTACCCCGGACAGGGCTACGAGCAGTACTTC. The J gene is TRBJ2-7, the V gene TRBV6-5; 8 bases fit TRBD1. This CDR3 has 14 amino acids. Germline V lookup: CDR1 MNHEY, CDR2 SVGAGI. The V and J ends lost 2 bases and 3 bases, in that order; junction bases with no gene match: 3.

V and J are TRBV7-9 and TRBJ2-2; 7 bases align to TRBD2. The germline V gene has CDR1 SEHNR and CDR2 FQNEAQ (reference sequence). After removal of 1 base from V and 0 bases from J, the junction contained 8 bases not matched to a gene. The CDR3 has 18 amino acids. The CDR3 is CASSLGGRARPNTGELFF. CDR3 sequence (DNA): TGTGCCAGCAGCTTAGGTGGGAGGGCCCGCCCGAACACCGGGGAGCTGTTTTTT.

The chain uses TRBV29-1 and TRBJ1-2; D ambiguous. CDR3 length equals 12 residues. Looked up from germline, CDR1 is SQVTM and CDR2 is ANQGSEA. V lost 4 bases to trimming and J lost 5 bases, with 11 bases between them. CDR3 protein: CSVGTTLYGYTF. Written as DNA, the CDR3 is TGCAGCGTTGGGACTACCCTTTATGGCTACACCTTC.

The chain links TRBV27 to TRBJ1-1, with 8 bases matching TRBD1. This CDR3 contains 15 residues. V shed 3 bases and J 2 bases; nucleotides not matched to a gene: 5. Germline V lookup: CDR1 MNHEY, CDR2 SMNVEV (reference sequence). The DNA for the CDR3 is TGTGCCAGCAGTTTCGGACAGGGAATAAACACTGAAGCTTTCTTT. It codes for CASSFGQGINTEAFF.

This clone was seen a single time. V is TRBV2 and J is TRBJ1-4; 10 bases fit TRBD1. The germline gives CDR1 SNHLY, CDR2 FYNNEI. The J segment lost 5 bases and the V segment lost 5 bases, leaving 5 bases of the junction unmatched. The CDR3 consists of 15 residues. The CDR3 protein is CASSPGQGINEKLFF. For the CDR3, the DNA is TGTGCCAGCAGTCCGGGACAGGGGATCAATGAAAAACTGTTTTTT. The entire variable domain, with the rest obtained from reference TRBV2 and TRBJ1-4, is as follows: EPEVTQTPSHQVTQMGQEVILRCVPISNHLYFYWYRQILGQKVEFLVSFYNNEISEKSEIFDDQFSVERPDGSNFTLKIRSTKLEDSAMYFCASSPGQGINEKLFFGSGTQLSVL.